This T cell receptor (beta chain) appears in the sequencing data of a study of blood T cell repertoires in COVID-19. CDR3 length: 14 residues. CDR1 and CDR2 (germline): LGHNT, FRNRAP. Trimming removed 4 bases at V and 15 bases at J, with 22 bases between. Clones were sequenced by immunoSEQ multiplex PCR, and TCRdb holds only the in-frame ones, with some missing. The sample shows approximately 210,000 clones, 85% to 90% of them seen only once. The chain links TRBV12-5 to TRBJ2-1; D perhaps matches TRBD2 (6 bases). Sequenced input: peripheral blood. The clonotype was recovered from a woman in her seventies with acute or convalescent COVID-19. CDR3: CASGSLVETRQLFF. The CDR3 nucleotides read TGTGCTAGTGGTTCCTTGGTGGAGACTAGGCAGTTGTTCTTC.